This TCR beta chain was sequenced in a study of cytomegalovirus exposure and HLA in healthy donors. Whole-study results and caveats: The likely origin of a cluster of highly shared sequence variants was a sequencing artifact. One variant, a missense change in DCLRE1C, was linked in a later analysis to TCR beta V- and J-gene trimming.

On this clone: Antigen: not known.

The CDR3 has 15 residues. V shed 8 bases and J 4 bases; nucleotides not matched to a gene: 13. Germline V gene lookup returns CDR1 MDHEN and CDR2 SYDVKM. The PCR employed 60 Vbeta primers together with 13 Jbeta primers. Per the original methods: The count from a later analysis was some 80 million unique TCR beta chains, roughly 11 million of them shared. Profiled with immunoSEQ multiplex PCR; TCRdb holds only in-frame clones, not every one. That table is the source of V, J and clone size, and D and trimming were worked out from the DNA. The sample has about 33,000 clones, and its top ten clones hold around 3.4%.

V is TRBV28 and J is TRBJ1-2; 7 nucleotides agree with TRBD1. Sequenced: PBMCs. This receptor was identified in a man between 35 and 55 years old in good health and CMV-seronegative. The CDR3 is CASLKLSTGTYGYTF. DNA for the CDR3: TGTGCCAGCCTCAAGTTATCGACAGGGACCTATGGCTACACCTTC.